Below, 17 T cell receptor beta chains from the same sample are listed, as sequenced in a study of T cells in Graves' hyperthyroidism and ophthalmopathy. Using RNA transcripts as the source, TCR beta CDR3 regions were amplified. HTBI primers were the set used in a first-round RT-PCR of the TCR CDR3. Each CDR3 protein is one row after TCRdb ran MiXCR on the multiplex PCR reads. This sample yields nearly 600,000 distinct CDR3 sequences, of which around 13% are seen a single time; roughly 6.2% belongs to the top ten. Sequenced material: blood. These receptors were taken from a woman in her thirties with Graves' hyperthyroidism that later progressed to Graves' ophthalmopathy.

The chain carries TRBV14 and TRBJ2-3; 9 positions agree with TRBD2. The CDR3 runs to 16 residues. V lost 3 bases and J lost 0; bases outside the gene matches: 4. Germline CDR1 SGHDN, CDR2 FVKESK. The CDR3 loop is CASSHGLAGSTDTQYF. The DNA of the CDR3 is TGTGCCAGCAGCCATGGGCTAGCGGGAAGCACAGATACGCAGTATTTT.

In this sample, this clonotype turned up a few times. The chain is built from TRBV24-1 and TRBJ1-1, with a weak D call TRBD1 (5 bases). The CDR3 has 13 amino acids. Looked up from germline, CDR1 is KGHDR and CDR2 is SFDVKD. V was cut by 5 bases and J by 5 bases, with 11 bases left in between. As DNA, the CDR3 is TGTGCCACCAGTGCCGTGGGGGAAACTGAAGCTTTCTTT. Translating it yields CATSAVGETEAFF.

This clonotype was recorded many times. The chain employs TRBV24-1 and TRBJ1-5, with TRBD1 as a possible D gene (5 bases). The germline V and J ends were trimmed by 3 bases and 4 bases, with 15 bases remaining between them. This CDR3 is built from 16 residues. The germline V gene encodes CDR1 KGHDR and CDR2 SFDVKD. The CDR3 nucleotides are TGTGCCACCAGTGATCCGAGGACAACTCCTAATCAGCCCCAGCATTTT. It specifies CATSDPRTTPNQPQHF.

This clonotype occurred a few times. The V and J genes are TRBV4-1 and TRBJ1-5; D possibly corresponds to TRBD1 (6 bases). The CDR3 is 18 residues long. Germline-derived CDR1 and CDR2 are MGHRA and YSYEKL. Between the trimmed V and J ends, which lost 4 bases and 9 bases, there was a span of 28 bases. The CDR3 nucleotides are TGCGCCAGCAGCCGGGACCCAACAGGGTCCGTCCTGGTTTGGCCCCAGCATTTT. Protein sequence: CASSRDPTGSVLVWPQHF.

This clonotype has only a few counts. The chain carries TRBV12-3 or TRBV12-4 and TRBJ2-2; tentative D call: TRBD2 (6 bases). This CDR3 is 15 amino acids long. Trimming cost V 10 bases and J 5 bases, with 20 bases left between them. For the CDR3, the DNA is TGTGCCACCCGGCGAGACGGGAGTAGGACCGGGGAGCTGTTTTTT. This gives the protein CATRRDGSRTGELFF.

This clonotype was seen more than once but under ten times. V is TRBV12-3 or TRBV12-4 and J is TRBJ1-3, with D possibly being TRBD1 (5 bases). The CDR3 runs to 16 residues. V was trimmed by 3 bases and J by 3 bases, leaving 15 bases between them. The CDR3 bases are TGTGCCAGCAGTTTTGAGGGGTTAGAACTTGGAAACACCATATATTTT. It yields the protein CASSFEGLELGNTIYF.

This clonotype was recorded many times. The chain employs TRBV11-2 and TRBJ2-1, with a weak D call TRBD1 (5 bases). Trimming cost V 2 bases and J 6 bases, with 11 bases left between them. The CDR3 is 14 amino acids. Germline CDR1 SGHAT, CDR2 FQNNGV. Here the CDR3 reads CASSLNRLANEQFF. In nucleotides, the CDR3 is TGTGCCAGCAGCTTAAACAGGCTCGCCAATGAGCAGTTCTTC.

This clonotype was seen repeatedly, ten times or more. This rearrangement joins TRBV7-8 to TRBJ2-1; maybe TRBD1 (6 bases). CDR3 size: 15 residues. V was trimmed by 4 bases and J by 0 bases, leaving 10 bases between them. The V gene's germline CDR1 is SGHVS and CDR2 FQNEAQ. CDR3 in DNA: TGTGCCAGCAGCTCCACAGGGAGCTCCTACAATGAGCAGTTCTTC. This codes for CASSSTGSSYNEQFF.

The J gene is TRBJ2-7, the V gene TRBV4-3; no definite D call. The CDR3 totals 14 residues. In germline, CDR1 is LGHNA, CDR2 YSLEER. Trimming left V 0 bases short and J 0 bases short, with 6 bases between. The CDR3 loop reads CASSQDSDSYEQYF. CDR3 nucleotide sequence: TGCGCCAGCAGCCAAGACAGCGACTCCTACGAGCAGTACTTC.

This clonotype was recorded at least ten times. The chain joins TRBV11-2 to TRBJ1-2; a possible D gene is TRBD1 (6 bases). This CDR3 spans 15 amino acids. CDR1 is SGHAT and CDR2 is FQNNGV in the germline V gene. V was pared by 3 bases and J by 5 bases, with 16 bases between. The CDR3 here is CASSFGGQGFYGYTF. The CDR3 nucleotides are TGTGCCAGCAGCTTCGGGGGGCAGGGGTTTTATGGCTACACCTTC.

The rearrangement uses TRBV4-2 and TRBJ2-1; 15 bases are a match to TRBD2. J lost 8 bases, V lost 4 bases, and 12 bases had no gene match. Germline V gene data show CDR1 as LGHNA and CDR2 as YNFKEQ. The CDR3 has 18 residues. The CDR3 loop reads CASSRPGLAGGPRDEQFF. CDR3 nucleotides: TGTGCCAGCAGCCGGCCGGGACTAGCGGGAGGACCCAGGGATGAGCAGTTCTTC.

This clonotype has a count of ten or more. DNA for the CDR3: TGTGCCACCAGCAGAGGTGGGGGTTTGGATCCCTATGGCTACACCTTC. Translation gives CATSRGGGLDPYGYTF. The chain has TRBV15 and TRBJ1-2; D might be TRBD1 (5 bases). The CDR3 has 16 residues. The germline V and J ends were trimmed by 1 base and 4 bases, with 16 bases remaining between them. Germline assignment: CDR1 LNHNV and CDR2 YYDKDF (reference sequence).

This clonotype was counted ten times or more. The chain links TRBV11-3 to TRBJ2-2; D gene uncertain. This CDR3 comprises 14 residues. From germline, CDR1 is SGHNT and CDR2 YENEEA. V was shortened by 1 base and J by 4 bases, with 7 bases between the two germline ends. The CDR3 here is CASSLGGGTGELFF. The CDR3 DNA reads TGTGCCAGCAGCTTAGGCGGCGGCACCGGGGAGCTGTTTTTT.

The chain has TRBV10-3 and TRBJ2-7; D possibly corresponds to TRBD2 (5 bases). CDR1 is ENHRY, CDR2 SYGVKD, per germline. The ends were cut back, 6 bases at V and 6 bases at J, with 15 bases in the middle. The CDR3 runs 13 residues. Written as DNA, the CDR3 is TGTGCCATCAGCCGGGATCTATTCTCCGAGCAGTACTTC. Amino acid sequence: CAISRDLFSEQYF.

The sample holds many counts of this clonotype. The chain has TRBV6-5 and TRBJ2-7; 7 bases are shared with TRBD1. This CDR3 is built from 14 residues. The germline gives CDR1 MNHEY, CDR2 SVGAGI. After removal of 0 bases from V and 3 bases from J, the junction contained 2 bases not matched to a gene. CDR3 loop: CASSYSSGGYEQYF. CDR3 bases: TGTGCCAGCAGTTACTCGTCAGGGGGCTACGAGCAGTACTTC.

The rearrangement links TRBV7-2 to TRBJ2-1; 8 positions match TRBD2. Trimming cost V 5 bases and J 2 bases; bases outside gene matches: 2. The CDR3 has 14 amino acids. CDR1 SGHTA and CDR2 FQGNSA come from the germline V gene. This CDR3 is CASSQRGPYNEQFF. The DNA for the CDR3 is TGTGCCAGCAGCCAGCGGGGGCCCTACAATGAGCAGTTCTTC.

This chain links TRBV5-1 with TRBJ2-2; TRBD2 is a possible D gene (5 bases). Looked up from germline, CDR1 is SGHRS and CDR2 is YFSETQ. Deletions cut 6 bases from V and 7 bases from J, with 16 bases between. The CDR3 totals 14 residues. The CDR3 sequence: CASTVVGAGGELFF. CDR3 DNA: TGCGCCAGCACGGTCGTGGGAGCAGGCGGGGAGCTGTTTTTT.